One and the same sample provided the 5 T cell receptor beta chains below, sequenced in a study of cytomegalovirus exposure and HLA in healthy donors. Sequencing was performed with immunoSEQ multiplex PCR; in TCRdb, only in-frame clones are kept and a portion is missing. The sample lists some 67,000 clones, over 90% occurring once. The material sequenced was PBMCs. These receptors were collected from a woman aged 18-29 years in good health and CMV-seronegative.

V gene TRBV21-1 combines with J gene TRBJ2-6; the table's D call of TRBD2 was not tested on the DNA. TRBV21-1 has pseudogene status. This CDR3 has 23 amino acids. The CDR3 region is CASSKGETSPIHFQYSGANVLTF. The CDR3 nucleotides read TGTGCCAGCAGCAAAGGAGAGACTAGTCCCATTCATTTCCAATACTCTGGGGCCAACGTCCTGACTTTC.

The rearrangement uses TRBV13 and TRBJ1-4, with 7 bases that match TRBD1. The CDR3 consists of 15 residues. Germline-derived CDR1 and CDR2 are PRHDT and FYEKMQ (reference sequence). Losses at the gene ends were 6 bases for V and 6 bases for J; bases not matched to a gene: 10. In DNA form, the CDR3 reads TGTGCCAGCAGGGATTTCCGGGACAGTCATGAAAAACTGTTTTTT. Encoded protein: CASRDFRDSHEKLFF.

The sample holds one count of this clone. The CDR3 nucleotides read TGTGCCTGGAGTGGAGGTTCAACTAATGAAAAACTGTTTTTT. Protein: CAWSGGSTNEKLFF. V usage is TRBV30 and J usage is TRBJ1-4; D is ambiguous. Trimming took off 1 base at V and 0 bases at J, with 6 bases between the two ends. Germline CDR1 is GTSNPN and CDR2 is SVGIG (reference sequence). CDR3 length equals 14 residues.

V and J are TRBV19 and TRBJ2-7, with D maybe TRBD2 (6 bases). Germline-derived CDR1 and CDR2 are LNHDA and SQIVND (reference sequence). Trimming pared 6 bases from V and 0 bases from J, leaving 15 bases between. The CDR3 has 15 amino acids. This CDR3 is CASRGSADYSYEQYF. In DNA form, the CDR3 reads TGTGCCAGTAGGGGGTCGGCGGACTACTCCTACGAGCAGTACTTC.

This sequence joins TRBV19 and TRBJ1-2; 10 nucleotides align to TRBD1. CDR1 and CDR2 (germline): LNHDA, SQIVND (reference sequence). This CDR3 is built from 17 residues. The J segment lost 0 bases and the V segment lost 3 bases, leaving 7 bases of the junction unmatched. CDR3 residues: CASSMIGQGVTNYGYTF. The CDR3 DNA is TGTGCCAGTAGTATGATAGGACAGGGGGTAACTAACTATGGCTACACCTTC. Together with reference TRBV19 and TRBJ1-2, the CDR3 gives the full variable domain: DGGITQSPKYLFRKEGQNVTLSCEQNLNHDAMYWYRQDPGQGLRLIYYSQIVNDFQKGDIAEGYSVSREKKESFPLTVTSAQKNPTAFYLCASSMIGQGVTNYGYTFGSGTRLTVV.